The 10 T cell receptor beta chains below all came from one sample that was sequenced in a study of blood T cells in healthy people across ages. A second PCR of roughly 7 to 11 cycles used a sample-barcoded 5' primer and a J-beta primer mix. In TCRdb, the 5' RACE reads were re-called with MiXCR into one record per CDR3 protein. Of 650,000 to 950,000 distinct CDR3 sequences listed, roughly 44% are singletons. The sample taken for sequencing was blood. The origin of the receptors is a man in his 60s in good health.

The chain links TRBV7-2 to TRBJ2-5, with D hard to call. TRBJ2-7 matches the DNA end more closely, so the J call is doubtful. Germline-derived CDR1 and CDR2 are SGHTA and FQGNSA. This CDR3 has 14 amino acids. CDR3 in amino acids: CASSLDFTGGEQYF. CDR3 nucleotide sequence: TGTGCCAGCAGCTTAGATTTCACGGGTGGCGAGCAGTACTTC.

The rearrangement joins TRBV9 to TRBJ2-7; D tentatively fits TRBD1 or TRBD2 (5 bases each). Matching the DNA end better, TRBJ2-5 makes the J call doubtful. This CDR3 comprises 14 residues. Germline V gives CDR1 SGDLS, CDR2 YYNGEE. In DNA form, the CDR3 reads TGTGCCAGCAGCGTAGACGAGGGGACGAGGACCCAGTACTTC. This translates into CASSVDEGTRTQYF.

CDR3 sequence (DNA): TGCAGCGTTGAATCCGACAGGGATATCACCGGGGAGCTGTTTTTT. This sequence encodes CSVESDRDITGELFF. V and J are TRBV29-1 and TRBJ2-2; 7 nucleotides match TRBD1. With 2 bases clipped from V and 4 bases from J, the junction kept 7 bases outside the gene matches. The CDR3 spans 15 residues. Germline CDR1 and CDR2: SQVTM and ANQGSEA.

This clonotype was detected ten times or more. The J gene is TRBJ1-1, the V gene TRBV7-9; D is undetermined. Between the trimmed V and J ends, which lost 4 bases and 4 bases, there was a span of 7 bases. The CDR3 loop spans 12 amino acids. CDR1 is SEHNR and CDR2 is FQNEAQ in the germline V gene (reference sequence). The CDR3 spells CASSSDVTEAFF. DNA of the CDR3: TGTGCCAGCAGCTCCGATGTCACTGAAGCTTTCTTT.

V gene TRBV3-1 combines with J gene TRBJ1-6, with D unresolved. Trimming took off 7 bases at V and 10 bases at J, with 17 bases between the two ends. CDR3 size: 14 residues. The V gene's germline CDR1 is LGHDT and CDR2 YNNKEL (reference sequence). In DNA form, the CDR3 reads TGTGCCAGCACCGAGCGGGGAGGACGATCACCCCTCCACTTT. Its protein product is CASTERGGRSPLHF.

The CDR3 DNA is TGCGCCAGCAGCCAAGTGGACGGTTACGAGCAGTACTTC. Encoded protein: CASSQVDGYEQYF. The V gene is TRBV4-1, the J gene TRBJ2-7; D is uncertain. CDR3 length equals 13 residues. Trimming pared 1 base from V and 4 bases from J, leaving 8 bases between. Germline values: CDR1 MGHRA, CDR2 YSYEKL.

The chain carries TRBV4-1 and TRBJ2-7; D assignment may be TRBD1 or TRBD2 (5 bases each). Germline CDR1 MGHRA, CDR2 YSYEKL. The ends were cut back, 3 bases at V and 7 bases at J, with 13 bases in the middle. The CDR3 extends over 13 amino acids. CDR3 bases: TGCGCCAGCAGCCAGGGGACCCTGGTGGAGCAGTACTTC. Encoded protein: CASSQGTLVEQYF.

DNA for the CDR3: TGCAGTGCTGGAAGATACAGGGATGCCCACGAGCAGTACTTC. It specifies CSAGRYRDAHEQYF. The genes are TRBV20-1 and TRBJ2-5; possible D gene TRBD1, 6 bases. With the DNA end fitting TRBJ2-7 better, the J assignment may be wrong. The CDR3 is 14 residues long. The germline gives CDR1 DFQATT, CDR2 SNEGSKA (reference sequence).

In this sample, this clonotype turned up a few times. The CDR3 reads CASSESGRFNEQFF. The CDR3 region has the DNA TGCGCCAGCAGTGAGTCGGGTCGATTTAATGAGCAGTTCTTC. This chain joins TRBV10-1 and TRBJ2-1; no clear D gene. The germline V gene has CDR1 WNHNN and CDR2 SYGVQD (reference sequence). Trimming cost V 0 bases and J 7 bases, with 10 bases left between them. The CDR3 covers 14 residues.

The chain employs TRBV2 and TRBJ2-5, with D perhaps TRBD1 (6 bases). Germline V CDR1 and CDR2: SNHLY, FYNNEI. The length of the CDR3 is 14 residues. The V gene lost 6 bases and the J gene lost 3 bases, with 14 bases spanning the gap. In DNA form, the CDR3 reads TGTGCCAGCAGCCGGACAGATAAAGAAGAGACCCAGTACTTC. The encoded protein is CASSRTDKEETQYF.